These T cell receptor beta chains were read from a single sample in a study of cytomegalovirus exposure and HLA in healthy donors. Measured with immunoSEQ multiplex PCR; TCRdb has only the in-frame clones, and not every one. The sample holds 90,000 to 130,000 clones, approximately 87% seen once. The sequencing sample was made of PBMCs. Receptor source: a woman aged 25 to 39 in good health and CMV-seropositive. Each CDR3 is given with its conserved first and last residue. Fields, in order: CDR3 protein, CDR3 DNA, J gene, D gene, V gene. A D gene is named only where the DNA matches it firmly.

CASSLDATGEQFF TGTGCCAGCAGCTTAGATGCAACAGGCGAGCAGTTCTTC TRBJ2-1 - TRBV7-6
CASSARQGSSYNEQFF TGTGCCAGCAGCGCACGACAGGGAAGCTCCTACAATGAGCAGTTCTTC TRBJ2-1 TRBD1 TRBV7-2
CASSLTTSGVYNEQFF TGTGCCAGCAGTTTAACGACTAGCGGAGTATACAATGAGCAGTTCTTC TRBJ2-1 TRBD2 TRBV27
CASSLHRLAGLTGELFF TGTGCCAGCAGCTTACATAGGCTAGCGGGTCTCACCGGGGAGCTGTTTTTT TRBJ2-2 TRBD2 TRBV11-2
CASSSYSFRQYF TGTGCCAGCAGCTCATATAGCTTCAGGCAGTATTTT TRBJ2-3 - TRBV7-6
CASGAGTGNTIYF TGCGCCAGCGGCGCGGGTACTGGAAACACCATATATTTT TRBJ1-3 - TRBV4-1
CASSPTRAGSTDTQYF TGTGCCAGCAGCCCAACGCGAGCGGGAAGCACAGATACGCAGTATTTT TRBJ2-3 TRBD2 TRBV7-9
CASSHRAGAGKETQYF TGTGCCAGCAGCCACCGAGCGGGAGCGGGTAAAGAGACCCAGTACTTC TRBJ2-5 TRBD2 TRBV14
CASSTGKYNEQFF TGTGCCAGCAGCACAGGGAAGTACAATGAGCAGTTCTTC TRBJ2-1 - TRBV13
CASSLIGELYNEQFF TGTGCCAGCAGTTTAATCGGGGAACTCTACAATGAGCAGTTCTTC TRBJ2-1 - TRBV28
CASSGAFSNQPQHF TGTGCCAGCAGTGGGGCCTTTAGCAATCAGCCCCAGCATTTT TRBJ1-5 - TRBV2
CASSPDRVTNTIYF TGTGCCAGCAGCCCGGACAGGGTTACAAACACCATATATTTT TRBJ1-3 TRBD1 TRBV9
CASSLVVQVGNTIYF TGTGCCAGCAGCTTAGTGGTGCAGGTTGGAAACACCATATATTTT TRBJ1-3 - TRBV7-2